The following is a TCR beta chain sequence with its context. This sample was included in a study of blood T cells in healthy people across ages. The CDR3 is 14 amino acids. In germline, CDR1 is ENHRY, CDR2 SYGVKD. With V trimmed by 6 bases and J by 8 bases, 7 bases remained unmatched. Combining a sample-barcoded 5' primer with a J-beta primer mix, a second PCR ran for 7 to 11 cycles. TCRdb re-called the 5' RACE reads with MiXCR, one entry per CDR3 protein. The table shows roughly 1,700,000 distinct CDR3 sequences, with approximately 30% occurring only once. This chain uses TRBV10-3 with TRBJ1-2; 12 bases are shared with TRBD1. Sequencing was carried out using blood. The clonotype originates from a woman aged 25 to 39 in good health. The CDR3 loop reads CAISGTGGAGGYTF. CDR3 DNA sequence: TGTGCCATCAGCGGGACAGGGGGCGCGGGAGGCTACACCTTC.